Listed here are 14 T cell receptor beta chains from one sample, sequenced in a study of blood T cell repertoires in COVID-19 (dated by TCRdb to about 2020). Library generation was performed with the immunoSEQ multiplex PCR assay. TCRdb took this table from immuneACCESS and kept in-frame rearrangements with V and J called. Such tables lack part of the clones; where checked against another copy, unresolved V genes explain under half of the gap, and the rest is unexplained. The sample records about 260,000 clones, nearly 90% of which are singletons. The top ten clonotypes cover approximately 0.7% of the sample. Material for sequencing was peripheral blood. The receptors were sampled from a human donor in a cohort sampled during active COVID-19.

The V and J genes are TRBV5-1 and TRBJ1-1, with TRBD1 matching 9 bases. The V segment lost 4 bases and the J segment 4 bases; nucleotides outside the gene matches: 8. Per germline, CDR1 SGHRS and CDR2 YFSETQ. The CDR3 runs 15 residues. CDR3 loop: CASSLETGGSTEAFF. The CDR3 DNA follows: TGCGCCAGCAGCCTAGAAACAGGGGGCTCCACTGAAGCTTTCTTT.

This clone was picked up a small number of times. This chain links TRBV6-6 with TRBJ2-2, with 11 bases fitting TRBD2. The germline V gene has CDR1 MNHNY and CDR2 SVGAGI (reference sequence). V lost 5 bases, J lost 4 bases, and 9 bases stayed unmatched. The CDR3 totals 17 residues. CDR3 loop: CASSPHSGRASTGELFF. DNA of the CDR3: TGTGCCAGCAGTCCTCATAGCGGGAGGGCCAGCACCGGGGAGCTGTTTTTT.

V and J are TRBV7-2 and TRBJ1-4, with TRBD1 matching 9 bases. The CDR3 spans 15 residues. Looked up from germline, CDR1 is SGHTA and CDR2 is FQGNSA. With 4 bases clipped from V and 8 bases from J, the junction kept 8 bases outside the gene matches. The CDR3 DNA follows: TGTGCCAGCAGCTCTCGGACAGGGGTCGGAGAAAAACTGTTTTTT. This gives the protein CASSSRTGVGEKLFF.

This clone was recorded once. V and J are TRBV6-2 or TRBV6-3 and TRBJ2-7, with TRBD1 matching 10 bases. V gave up 6 bases and J gave up 3 bases; unmatched junction bases: 11. Germline V gene data show CDR1 as MNHEY and CDR2 as SVGEGT. The CDR3 is 16 amino acids. The CDR3, as DNA: TGTGCCAGCAGACCTACGACAGGGGGCCACATCTACGAGCAGTACTTC. It encodes CASRPTTGGHIYEQYF.

The V and J genes are TRBV7-2 and TRBJ1-2; tentatively, D is TRBD1 (6 bases). The CDR3 totals 16 residues. Trimming took off 2 bases at V and 2 bases at J, with 15 bases between the two ends. In germline, CDR1 is SGHTA, CDR2 FQGNSA. The CDR3: CASSLKGQSENYGYTF. DNA of the CDR3: TGTGCCAGCAGCTTAAAAGGACAGTCGGAAAACTATGGCTACACCTTC.

The CDR3 reads CASSLTGYEKLFF. The CDR3 nucleotides are TGTGCCAGCAGCTTGACGGGGTATGAAAAACTGTTTTTT. The chain is built from TRBV5-4 and TRBJ1-4; no firm D call. V lost 1 base, J lost 6 bases, and 7 bases lay in between. The CDR3 runs 13 residues. Germline-derived CDR1 and CDR2 are SGHNT and YYREEE (reference sequence).

V and J are TRBV2 and TRBJ2-4; D perhaps matches TRBD2 (6 bases). V lost 5 bases to trimming and J lost 0 bases, with 11 bases between them. The CDR3 totals 15 residues. Germline CDR1 reads SNHLY; CDR2 reads FYNNEI. CDR3 amino acids: CASSPIAVAKNIQYF. The CDR3 nucleotides are TGTGCCAGCAGTCCTATAGCGGTAGCCAAAAACATTCAGTACTTC.

The V gene is TRBV20-1, the J gene TRBJ1-4; D is perhaps TRBD1 (6 bases). CDR1 and CDR2 (germline): DFQATT, SNEGSKA (reference sequence). Trimming removed 3 bases from V and 7 bases from J, with 18 bases in between. The length of the CDR3 is 15 residues. The CDR3 DNA reads as TGCAGTGCTAGTCACAGGGCCAAGGGAGTTGAAAAACTGTTTTTT. Its protein is CSASHRAKGVEKLFF.

This clone was counted a single time. The chain has TRBV19 and TRBJ1-2; tentatively, D is TRBD1 (5 bases). The CDR3 contains 16 residues. V lost 3 bases and J lost 5, with 19 bases in between. Per the germline V gene, CDR1 is LNHDA and CDR2 is SQIVND (reference sequence). The CDR3: CASSIARGDGDYGYTF. In nucleotides, the CDR3 is TGTGCCAGTAGTATCGCCCGGGGGGACGGGGATTATGGCTACACCTTC.

The V and J genes are TRBV7-9 and TRBJ2-7, with D unclear. The V gene's germline CDR1 is SEHNR and CDR2 FQNEAQ (reference sequence). The V end was cut by 2 bases, the J end by 2 bases, with 13 bases between. This CDR3 region has 15 residues. CDR3 sequence reads: CASSLRGDLTYEQYF. In DNA, the CDR3 is TGTGCCAGCAGCTTACGAGGAGATTTAACCTACGAGCAGTACTTC.

Only one count was recorded for this clone. The chain has TRBV14 and TRBJ2-7; perhaps TRBD1 as D (5 bases). The CDR3 sequence is 13 residues long. Per germline, CDR1 SGHDN and CDR2 FVKESK. V lost 1 base, J lost 6 bases, and 10 bases lay in between. Written as DNA, the CDR3 is TGTGCCAGCAGCCAAGTCCAGGGTTCCGAGCAGTACTTC. It yields the protein CASSQVQGSEQYF.

This chain connects TRBV28 to TRBJ1-5, with D perhaps TRBD1 (6 bases). CDR3 size: 16 residues. V shed 10 bases and J shed 3 bases, with 22 bases lying between them. Germline assignment: CDR1 MDHEN and CDR2 SYDVKM. In DNA form, the CDR3 reads TGTGCCACCGAGGTGCTTGCGGGGGGCCCCAATCAGCCCCAGCATTTT. Protein: CATEVLAGGPNQPQHF.

The chain combines TRBV7-2 with TRBJ1-1; D possibly corresponds to TRBD1 (6 bases). The CDR3 runs to 16 residues. CDR1 is SGHTA and CDR2 is FQGNSA in the germline V gene. V dropped 5 bases and J dropped 3 bases, with 19 bases sitting between them. CDR3 amino acids: CASSPDGGAGHTEAFF. CDR3 DNA: TGTGCCAGCAGCCCCGATGGGGGGGCCGGGCACACTGAAGCTTTCTTT.

The chain has TRBV6-5 and TRBJ2-3, with D possibly matching TRBD2 (5 bases). The germline gives CDR1 MNHEY, CDR2 SVGAGI. V gave up 4 bases and J gave up 5 bases, with 19 bases separating them. The CDR3 has 16 amino acids. The CDR3 nucleotides read TGTGCCAGCAGTTCTAGACTGAGCGGTCGGGGAGATACGCAGTATTTT. It encodes CASSSRLSGRGDTQYF.